The 30 T cell receptor beta chains given below trace back to one sample, sequenced in a study of T cell changes during pregnancy in multiple sclerosis. Measured with immunoSEQ multiplex PCR; TCRdb has only the in-frame clones, and not every one. The data show roughly 38,000 clones, around 90% seen once. The source material was CD4+ T cells from peripheral blood mononuclear cells, sampled before pregnancy. These TCRs come from a female donor with multiple sclerosis, enrolled in a pregnancy study.

The chain links TRBV5-6 to TRBJ1-1; D may be TRBD1 (6 bases). Trimming cost V 3 bases and J 0 bases, with 12 bases left between them. CDR3 size: 15 residues. CDR1 SGHDT and CDR2 YYEEEE come from the germline V gene. CDR3: CASSSGQKMNTEAFF. The CDR3 DNA sequence: TGTGCCAGCAGCTCTGGACAGAAAATGAACACTGAAGCTTTCTTT.

This chain connects TRBV2 to TRBJ2-3; unclear D gene. Trimming removed 5 bases at V and 4 bases at J, with 16 bases between. Germline loops: CDR1 SNHLY, CDR2 FYNNEI. The CDR3 length is 15 residues. The CDR3 bases are TGTGCCAGCAGTTCCTCGGATCACCGGGCAGATACGCAGTATTTT. Translation: CASSSSDHRADTQYF.

In its sample, this clone was seen once. This chain uses TRBV28 with TRBJ2-1; 9 bases are shared with TRBD2. CDR1 is MDHEN, CDR2 SYDVKM, per germline. The CDR3 extends over 15 amino acids. The junction had 2 bases not matched to a gene; V was cut back by 2 bases and J by 3 bases. CDR3: CASSLGGRVYNEQFF. CDR3 bases: TGTGCCAGCAGTTTAGGCGGGAGGGTCTACAATGAGCAGTTCTTC.

The genes are TRBV11-2 and TRBJ1-1; possible D gene TRBD1, 5 bases. The CDR3 loop spans 13 amino acids. CDR1 SGHAT and CDR2 FQNNGV come from the germline V gene. Between the trimmed V and J ends, which lost 1 base and 11 bases, there was a span of 14 bases. The CDR3 nucleotides are TGTGCCAGCAGCTTAGGAGTCCGGGGGACGGCTTTCTTT. Its translation: CASSLGVRGTAFF.

As for this clone: The sample carries other DNA sequences with the same CDR3. This chain connects TRBV18 to TRBJ1-5; D possibly corresponds to TRBD1 (5 bases). Germline CDR1 KGHSH, CDR2 LQKENI. CDR3 length: 14 amino acids. Trimming removed 2 bases at V and 7 bases at J, with 12 bases between. CDR3 in amino acids: CASSPSGGNQPQHF. DNA for the CDR3: TGTGCCAGCTCACCATCCGGGGGTAACCAGCCCCAGCATTTT.

The chain is built from TRBV11-2 and TRBJ2-7, with a weak D call TRBD2 (6 bases). The CDR3 is 15 amino acids. Trimming took off 1 base at V and 7 bases at J, with 17 bases between the two ends. The germline gives CDR1 SGHAT, CDR2 FQNNGV. The CDR3, as DNA: TGTGCCAGCAGCTTAGTGTCTGCGGGGAGACAGGAGCAGTACTTC. Its protein product is CASSLVSAGRQEQYF.

This chain connects TRBV5-4 to TRBJ1-2; 9 nucleotides align to TRBD1. The CDR3 sequence is 15 residues long. Germline CDR1 SGHNT, CDR2 YYREEE (reference sequence). The J segment lost 4 bases and the V segment lost 3 bases, leaving 7 bases of the junction unmatched. The CDR3 DNA sequence: TGTGCCAGCAGCTACGGGACAGGGCTCCCCTATGGCTACACCTTC. Translating gives CASSYGTGLPYGYTF.

This clone was seen just once. V usage is TRBV27 and J usage is TRBJ2-2, with 11 nucleotides matching TRBD1. Trimming cost V 7 bases and J 6 bases; bases outside gene matches: 10. This CDR3 is built from 16 residues. Germline V gives CDR1 MNHEY, CDR2 SMNVEV (reference sequence). CDR3 bases: TGTGCCAGCACCGAACTGGACAGGGGGCGCGCCGGGGAGCTGTTTTTT. This encodes CASTELDRGRAGELFF.

CDR3 sequence: CASSPVGPDTQYF. As DNA, the CDR3 is TGTGCCAGCTCACCTGTTGGCCCAGATACGCAGTATTTT. The J gene is TRBJ2-3, the V gene TRBV18; D not resolved. Germline-derived CDR1 and CDR2 are KGHSH and LQKENI. Trimming removed 3 bases from V and 4 bases from J, with 8 bases in between. CDR3 length: 13 amino acids.

This clone was picked up one time. The J gene is TRBJ1-1, the V gene TRBV5-1; tentatively, D is TRBD1 (6 bases). The CDR3 is 14 amino acids. V was pared by 1 base and J by 4 bases, with 11 bases between. In germline, CDR1 is SGHRS, CDR2 YFSETQ. For the CDR3, the DNA is TGCGCCAGCAGCTTGATCTCAGGGGCCACTGAAGCTTTCTTT. This codes for CASSLISGATEAFF.

This sequence joins TRBV25-1 and TRBJ2-7, with D tentatively TRBD1 (6 bases). The CDR3 covers 16 residues. Trimming took off 0 bases at V and 3 bases at J, with 15 bases between the two ends. The germline V gene has CDR1 MGHDK and CDR2 SYGVNS. This CDR3 reads CASSEYRQRGNYEQYF. CDR3 sequence (DNA): TGTGCCAGCAGTGAATATAGGCAAAGGGGGAACTACGAGCAGTACTTC.

The chain joins TRBV28 to TRBJ2-1, with 8 bases fitting TRBD1. CDR3 size: 14 residues. V dropped 10 bases and J dropped 4; count of bases not matched to a gene: 9. Germline V lookup: CDR1 MDHEN, CDR2 SYDVKM. CDR3 bases: TGTGCCACCTTCCAGGGGGCGCCATACAATGAGCAGTTCTTC. It specifies CATFQGAPYNEQFF.

V usage is TRBV2 and J usage is TRBJ2-7; a weak D match, TRBD1 (5 bases). The V and J ends lost 6 bases and 3 bases respectively, with 9 bases between them. This CDR3 is built from 12 residues. Germline lookup yields CDR1 SNHLY and CDR2 FYNNEI. The CDR3 DNA sequence: TGTGCCAGCAGCGATGACAGCTACGAGCAGTACTTC. This codes for CASSDDSYEQYF. The whole variable domain, remainder taken from reference TRBV2 and TRBJ2-7, is EPEVTQTPSHQVTQMGQEVILRCVPISNHLYFYWYRQILGQKVEFLVSFYNNEISEKSEIFDDQFSVERPDGSNFTLKIRSTKLEDSAMYFCASSDDSYEQYFGPGTRLTVT.

V usage is TRBV7-2 and J usage is TRBJ1-2; TRBD1 agrees at 12 bases. Trimming took 1 base from V and 8 from J; bases not matched to a gene: 5. This CDR3 spans 15 amino acids. CDR1 SGHTA and CDR2 FQGNSA come from the germline V gene. CDR3 in amino acids: CASSLVGQGAGGYTF. The CDR3 region has the DNA TGTGCCAGCAGCTTAGTGGGACAGGGGGCGGGGGGCTACACCTTC. Full variable domain (rest looked up from reference TRBV7-2 and TRBJ1-2): GAGVSQSPSNKVTEKGKDVELRCDPISGHTALYWYRQSLGQGLEFLIYFQGNSAPDKSGLPSDRFSAERTGGSVSTLTIQRTQQEDSAVYLCASSLVGQGAGGYTFGSGTRLTVV.

The CDR3 loop is CATKGLAEIQQFF. The CDR3 nucleotides are TGTGCCACCAAGGGACTAGCGGAAATCCAGCAGTTCTTC. The chain has TRBV25-1 and TRBJ2-1; 11 bases line up with TRBD2. V dropped 10 bases and J dropped 11; count of bases not matched to a gene: 10. The CDR3 loop spans 13 amino acids. Per germline, CDR1 MGHDK and CDR2 SYGVNS.

This rearrangement joins TRBV9 to TRBJ2-7; tentative D call: TRBD1 (6 bases). The CDR3 spans 12 residues. V lost 3 bases and J lost 6, with 10 bases in between. Germline CDR1 and CDR2: SGDLS and YYNGEE. For the CDR3, the DNA is TGTGCCAGCAGCGGGGACACGTCCGAGCAGTACTTC. It specifies CASSGDTSEQYF. The complete variable domain, with remaining parts taken from reference TRBV9 and TRBJ2-7, reads DSGVTQTPKHLITATGQRVTLRCSPRSGDLSVYWYQQSLDQGLQFLIQYYNGEERAKGNILERFSAQQFPDLHSELNLSSLELGDSALYFCASSGDTSEQYFGPGTRLTVT.

The chain uses TRBV5-6 and TRBJ1-2; D is ambiguous. The CDR3 has 13 residues. CDR1 SGHDT and CDR2 YYEEEE come from the germline V gene. The V end lost 4 bases, the J end lost 3 bases, and 10 bases lay between the germline ends. The CDR3 sequence: CASSTGVHYGYTF. As DNA, the CDR3 is TGTGCCAGCAGCACGGGAGTCCACTATGGCTACACCTTC.

A remark on this clone: Other DNA sequences in this specimen translate into the identical CDR3. The rearrangement joins TRBV7-2 to TRBJ1-1; D might be TRBD1 (6 bases). Germline V lookup: CDR1 SGHTA, CDR2 FQGNSA. CDR3 length: 13 residues. The V and J ends lost 6 bases and 1 base respectively, with 9 bases between them. The CDR3 DNA reads TGTGCCAGCAGATTACAGGGGAACACTGAAGCTTTCTTT. Amino acids: CASRLQGNTEAFF.

On this clone: An end of the junction does not agree with germline; a read error may underlie this. The rearrangement links TRBV9 to TRBJ2-2; perhaps TRBD2 as D (5 bases). Germline values: CDR1 SGDLS, CDR2 YYNGEE. The CDR3 is 16 residues long. The DNA for the CDR3 is TGTGCCAGCACCGTAGGCCCGCGGGCTGGCGACGGGGAGCTGTTTTTT. This encodes CASTVGPRAGDGELFF.

V and J are TRBV28 and TRBJ2-7; 8 bases match TRBD1. The CDR3 sequence is 14 residues long. Germline lookup yields CDR1 MDHEN and CDR2 SYDVKM. Losses at the gene ends were 3 bases for V and 4 bases for J; bases not matched to a gene: 5. DNA of the CDR3: TGTGCCAGCAGTTTGCGGGACAGGAGGTACGAGCAGTACTTC. Residues: CASSLRDRRYEQYF.

The V call is TRBV6-6, the J call TRBJ1-2, with a possible D match to TRBD1 (5 bases). Trimming cost V 5 bases and J 6 bases, with 10 bases left between them. This CDR3 region has 12 residues. The germline gives CDR1 MNHNY, CDR2 SVGAGI (reference sequence). The CDR3 region has the DNA TGTGCCAGCAGTCCGACAGCTGATGGCTACACCTTC. It translates to CASSPTADGYTF.

The genes are TRBV10-3 and TRBJ2-7, with TRBD2 identical over 11 bases. Trimming took 10 bases from V and 4 from J; bases not matched to a gene: 3. Germline CDR1 is ENHRY and CDR2 is SYGVKD. The CDR3 is made up of 12 amino acids. The CDR3 DNA is TGTGCCACGGGACTAGCGGAGTACGAGCAGTACTTC. This gives the protein CATGLAEYEQYF.

This chain joins TRBV7-2 and TRBJ1-2; 7 bases are a match to TRBD1. J was trimmed by 8 bases and V by 3 bases; bases with no gene match: 15. Germline CDR1 is SGHTA and CDR2 is FQGNSA. CDR3 length: 16 residues. DNA of the CDR3: TGTGCCAGCAGCTTGAAAGGAACAGGGGCTAGTGAAGGCTACACCTTC. It codes for CASSLKGTGASEGYTF. Looking up the rest from reference TRBV7-2 and TRBJ1-2 gives the full variable domain: GAGVSQSPSNKVTEKGKDVELRCDPISGHTALYWYRQSLGQGLEFLIYFQGNSAPDKSGLPSDRFSAERTGGSVSTLTIQRTQQEDSAVYLCASSLKGTGASEGYTFGSGTRLTVV.

J is TRBJ1-1 and V is TRBV10-3, with D possibly matching TRBD1 (6 bases). This CDR3 spans 16 amino acids. CDR1 is ENHRY and CDR2 is SYGVKD in the germline V gene. The V gene lost 0 bases and the J gene lost 10 bases, with 21 bases spanning the gap. CDR3: CAISESNGRGALGAFF. The CDR3 DNA reads TGTGCCATCAGTGAGTCTAATGGCAGGGGCGCACTCGGAGCTTTCTTT.

V gene TRBV30 combines with J gene TRBJ2-3, with 13 bases lining up with TRBD2. V lost 5 bases, J lost 6 bases, and 2 bases stayed unmatched. The germline CDR1 and CDR2 sequences are GTSNPN and SVGIG (reference sequence). The CDR3 spans 13 residues. This chain's CDR3 is CAWGTSGTDTQYF. The CDR3 DNA reads TGTGCCTGGGGGACTAGCGGGACGGATACGCAGTATTTT.

CDR3 nucleotides: TGTGCCAGCAGCGTAGCTACTACTAGCGGGAGGGCCCGCCGGGGCACAGATACGCAGTATTTT. Protein sequence: CASSVATTSGRARRGTDTQYF. The rearrangement uses TRBV9 and TRBJ2-3, with 13 bases lining up with TRBD2. CDR1 and CDR2 (germline): SGDLS, YYNGEE. V lost 0 bases to trimming and J lost 1 base; unmatched junction nucleotides: 14. The CDR3 consists of 21 residues. Full variable domain (outside the CDR3, taken from reference TRBV9 and TRBJ2-3): DSGVTQTPKHLITATGQRVTLRCSPRSGDLSVYWYQQSLDQGLQFLIQYYNGEERAKGNILERFSAQQFPDLHSELNLSSLELGDSALYFCASSVATTSGRARRGTDTQYFGPGTRLTVL.

This rearrangement joins TRBV6-6 to TRBJ2-7; 7 bases match TRBD2. Germline-derived CDR1 and CDR2 are MNHNY and SVGAGI (reference sequence). The trim removed 6 bases at V and 3 bases at J, leaving 2 bases unmatched. This CDR3 comprises 12 residues. The CDR3 bases are TGTGCCAGCAGGAGCGGGGTCTACGAGCAGTACTTC. This encodes CASRSGVYEQYF.

This chain joins TRBV10-1 and TRBJ2-7; 7 positions match TRBD1. Germline V CDR1 and CDR2: WNHNN, SYGVQD (reference sequence). The ends lost 6 bases at V and 6 bases at J; junction bases unmatched: 8. There are 13 residues in the CDR3. The CDR3 sequence: CASSTDRDREQYF. In DNA form, the CDR3 reads TGCGCCAGCAGCACCGACAGGGATCGCGAGCAGTACTTC.

The chain combines TRBV4-2 with TRBJ1-2; D call uncertain. Germline V gene data show CDR1 as LGHNA and CDR2 as YNFKEQ. V was cut by 1 base and J by 2 bases, with 5 bases left in between. The CDR3 is 13 residues long. CDR3 DNA sequence: TGTGCCAGCAGCCAAGCCGGGAACTATGGCTACACCTTC. This codes for CASSQAGNYGYTF.

The chain uses TRBV9 and TRBJ1-5; 10 positions agree with TRBD1. Germline values: CDR1 SGDLS, CDR2 YYNGEE. The trim removed 3 bases at V and 5 bases at J, leaving 2 bases unmatched. The CDR3 has 14 amino acids. The CDR3 region is CASSGQGAYQPQHF. Here the CDR3 DNA reads TGTGCCAGCAGCGGACAGGGGGCATATCAGCCCCAGCATTTT.